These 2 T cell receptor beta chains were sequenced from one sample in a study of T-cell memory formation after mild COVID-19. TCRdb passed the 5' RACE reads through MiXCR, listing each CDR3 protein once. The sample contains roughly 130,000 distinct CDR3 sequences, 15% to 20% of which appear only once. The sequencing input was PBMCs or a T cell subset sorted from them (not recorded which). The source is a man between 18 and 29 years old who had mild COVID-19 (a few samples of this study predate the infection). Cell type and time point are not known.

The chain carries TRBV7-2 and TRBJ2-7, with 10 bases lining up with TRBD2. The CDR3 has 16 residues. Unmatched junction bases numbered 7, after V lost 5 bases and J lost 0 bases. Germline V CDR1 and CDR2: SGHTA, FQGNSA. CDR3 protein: CASSVTSGDFSYEQYF. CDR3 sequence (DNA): TGTGCCAGCAGCGTAACTAGCGGGGATTTCTCCTACGAGCAGTACTTC.

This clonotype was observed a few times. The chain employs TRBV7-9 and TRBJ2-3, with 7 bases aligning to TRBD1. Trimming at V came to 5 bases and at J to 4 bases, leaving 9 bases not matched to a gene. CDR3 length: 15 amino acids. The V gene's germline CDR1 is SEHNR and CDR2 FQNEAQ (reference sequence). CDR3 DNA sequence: TGTGCCAGCAGCACAGTGGGCCAGGGGGCAGATACGCAGTATTTT. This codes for CASSTVGQGADTQYF. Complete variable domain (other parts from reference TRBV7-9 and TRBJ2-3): DTGVSQNPRHKITKRGQNVTFRCDPISEHNRLYWYRQTLGQGPEFLTYFQNEAQLEKSRLLSDRFSAERPKGSFSTLEIQRTEQGDSAMYLCASSTVGQGADTQYFGPGTRLTVL.